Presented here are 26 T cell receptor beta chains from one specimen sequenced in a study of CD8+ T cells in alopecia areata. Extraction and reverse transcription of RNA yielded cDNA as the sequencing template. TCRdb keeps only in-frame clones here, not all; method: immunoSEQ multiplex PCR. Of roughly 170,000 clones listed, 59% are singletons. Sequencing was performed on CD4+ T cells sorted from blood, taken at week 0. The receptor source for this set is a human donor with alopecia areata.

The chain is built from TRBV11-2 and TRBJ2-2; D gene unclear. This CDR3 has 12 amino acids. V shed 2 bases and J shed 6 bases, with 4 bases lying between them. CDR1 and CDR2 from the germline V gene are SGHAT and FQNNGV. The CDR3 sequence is CASSLLAGELFF. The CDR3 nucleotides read TGTGCCAGCAGCTTACTAGCCGGGGAGCTGTTTTTT.

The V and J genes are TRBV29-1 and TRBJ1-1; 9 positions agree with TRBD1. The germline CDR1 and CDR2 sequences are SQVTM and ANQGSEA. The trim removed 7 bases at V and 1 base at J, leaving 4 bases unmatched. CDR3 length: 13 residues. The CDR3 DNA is TGCAGCGGTGGGACAGGGTCGAACACTGAAGCTTTCTTT. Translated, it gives CSGGTGSNTEAFF.

The CDR3: CASILTGANYGYTF. The CDR3 DNA is TGTGCCAGCATTCTCACAGGGGCTAACTATGGCTACACCTTC. The chain employs TRBV2 and TRBJ1-2; 7 nucleotides match TRBD1. The ends lost 7 bases at V and 0 bases at J; junction bases unmatched: 5. This CDR3 contains 14 residues. CDR1 SNHLY and CDR2 FYNNEI come from the germline V gene. Using reference TRBV2 and TRBJ1-2 for the parts outside the CDR3, the full variable domain is EPEVTQTPSHQVTQMGQEVILRCVPISNHLYFYWYRQILGQKVEFLVSFYNNEISEKSEIFDDQFSVERPDGSNFTLKIRSTKLEDSAMYFCASILTGANYGYTFGSGTRLTVV.

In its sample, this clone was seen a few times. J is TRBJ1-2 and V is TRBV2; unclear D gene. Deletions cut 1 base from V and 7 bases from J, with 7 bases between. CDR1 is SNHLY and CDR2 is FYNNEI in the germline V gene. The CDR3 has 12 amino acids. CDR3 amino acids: CASSEEYGGYTF. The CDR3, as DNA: TGTGCCAGCAGTGAAGAGTATGGTGGCTACACCTTC.

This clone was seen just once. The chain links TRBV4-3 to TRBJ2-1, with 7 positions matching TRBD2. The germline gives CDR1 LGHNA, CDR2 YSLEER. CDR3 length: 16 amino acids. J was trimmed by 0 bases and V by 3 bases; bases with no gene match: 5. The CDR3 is CASSQEPGGSYNEQFF. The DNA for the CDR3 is TGCGCCAGCAGCCAGGAACCGGGGGGCTCCTACAATGAGCAGTTCTTC.

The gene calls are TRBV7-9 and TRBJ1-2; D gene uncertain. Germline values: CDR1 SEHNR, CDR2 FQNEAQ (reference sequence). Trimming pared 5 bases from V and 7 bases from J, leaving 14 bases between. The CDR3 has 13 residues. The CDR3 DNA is TGTGCCAGCAGCCCTATCGTGTCGGGTGGCTACACCTTC. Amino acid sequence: CASSPIVSGGYTF.

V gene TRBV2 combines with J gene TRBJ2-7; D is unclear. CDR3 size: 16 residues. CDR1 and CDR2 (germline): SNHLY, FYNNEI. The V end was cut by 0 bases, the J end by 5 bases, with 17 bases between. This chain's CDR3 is CASSEALRVGYNEQYF. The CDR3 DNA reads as TGTGCCAGCAGTGAAGCGCTTCGGGTCGGATACAACGAGCAGTACTTC.

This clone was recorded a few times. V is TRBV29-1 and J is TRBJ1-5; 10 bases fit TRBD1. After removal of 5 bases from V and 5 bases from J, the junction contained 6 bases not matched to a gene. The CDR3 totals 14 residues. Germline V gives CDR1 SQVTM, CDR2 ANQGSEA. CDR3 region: CSVKTGTGDQPQHF. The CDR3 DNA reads TGCAGCGTTAAGACGGGGACAGGGGATCAGCCCCAGCATTTT.

This CDR3 is CASSPGEAGANVLTF. The CDR3 DNA is TGTGCCAGCAGCCCCGGAGAGGCTGGGGCCAACGTCCTGACTTTC. The chain recombines TRBV9 with TRBJ2-6, with D unresolved. Deletions cut 4 bases from V and 2 bases from J, with 10 bases between. CDR1 and CDR2 from the germline V gene are SGDLS and YYNGEE. The CDR3 contains 15 residues.

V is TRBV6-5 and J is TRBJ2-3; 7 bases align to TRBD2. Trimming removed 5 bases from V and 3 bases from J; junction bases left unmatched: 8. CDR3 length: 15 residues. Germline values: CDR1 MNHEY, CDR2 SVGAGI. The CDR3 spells CASSPPGRSTDTQYF. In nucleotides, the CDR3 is TGTGCCAGCAGTCCCCCCGGGAGGAGTACAGATACGCAGTATTTT.

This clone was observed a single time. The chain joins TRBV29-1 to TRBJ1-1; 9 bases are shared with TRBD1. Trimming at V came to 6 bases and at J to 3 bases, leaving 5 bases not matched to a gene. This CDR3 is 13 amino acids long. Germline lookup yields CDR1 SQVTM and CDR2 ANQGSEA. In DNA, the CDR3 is TGCAGCGTGGAACAGGGGGCGTACACTGAAGCTTTCTTT. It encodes CSVEQGAYTEAFF.

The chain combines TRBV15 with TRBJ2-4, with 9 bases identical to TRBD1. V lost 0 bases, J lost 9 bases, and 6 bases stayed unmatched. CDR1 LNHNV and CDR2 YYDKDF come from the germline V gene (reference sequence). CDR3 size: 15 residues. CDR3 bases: TGTGCCACCAGCAGAGATCAGGGACAGGGTGGCATTCAGTACTTC. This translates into CATSRDQGQGGIQYF. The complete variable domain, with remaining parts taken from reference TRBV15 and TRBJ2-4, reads DAMVIQNPRYQVTQFGKPVTLSCSQTLNHNVMYWYQQKSSQAPKLLFHYYDKDFNNEADTPDNFQSRRPNTSFCFLDIRSPGLGDTAMYLCATSRDQGQGGIQYFGAGTRLSVL.

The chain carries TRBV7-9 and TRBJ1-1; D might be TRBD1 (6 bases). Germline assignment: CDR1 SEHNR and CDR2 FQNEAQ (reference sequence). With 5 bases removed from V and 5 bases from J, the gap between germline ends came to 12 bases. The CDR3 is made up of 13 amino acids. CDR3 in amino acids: CASSPTGTTEAFF. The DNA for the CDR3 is TGTGCCAGCAGCCCCACAGGGACGACTGAAGCTTTCTTT.

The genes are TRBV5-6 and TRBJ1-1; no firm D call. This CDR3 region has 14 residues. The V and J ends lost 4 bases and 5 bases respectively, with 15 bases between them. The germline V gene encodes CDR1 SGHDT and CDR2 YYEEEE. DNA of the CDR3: TGTGCCAGCAGCGTGGGATTTTCGGAGACTGAAGCTTTCTTT. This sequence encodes CASSVGFSETEAFF.

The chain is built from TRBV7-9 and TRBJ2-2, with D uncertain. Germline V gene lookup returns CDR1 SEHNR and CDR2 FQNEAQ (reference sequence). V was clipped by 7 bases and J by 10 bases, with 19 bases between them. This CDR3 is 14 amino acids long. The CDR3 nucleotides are TGTGCCAGCACCCTATCGCTAGGAGTGGCGGAGCTGTTTTTT. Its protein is CASTLSLGVAELFF. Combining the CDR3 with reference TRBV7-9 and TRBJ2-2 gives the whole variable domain DTGVSQNPRHKITKRGQNVTFRCDPISEHNRLYWYRQTLGQGPEFLTYFQNEAQLEKSRLLSDRFSAERPKGSFSTLEIQRTEQGDSAMYLCASTLSLGVAELFFGEGSRLTVL.

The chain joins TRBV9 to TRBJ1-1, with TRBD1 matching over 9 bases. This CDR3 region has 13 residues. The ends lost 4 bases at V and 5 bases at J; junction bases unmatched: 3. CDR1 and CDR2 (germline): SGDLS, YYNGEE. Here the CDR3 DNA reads TGTGCCAGCAGCACTGGACAGGGGACTGAAGCTTTCTTT. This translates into CASSTGQGTEAFF.

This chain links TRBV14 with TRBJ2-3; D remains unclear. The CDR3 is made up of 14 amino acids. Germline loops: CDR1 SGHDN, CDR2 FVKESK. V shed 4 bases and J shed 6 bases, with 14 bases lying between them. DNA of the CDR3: TGTGCCAGCAGCCCCTATAAAATGACGGATACGCAGTATTTT. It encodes CASSPYKMTDTQYF.

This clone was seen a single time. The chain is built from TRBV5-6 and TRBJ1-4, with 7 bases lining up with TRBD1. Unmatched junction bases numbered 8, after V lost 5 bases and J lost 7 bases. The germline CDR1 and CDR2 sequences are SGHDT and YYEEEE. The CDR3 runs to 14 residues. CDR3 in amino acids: CASRATGPGEKLFF. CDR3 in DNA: TGTGCCAGCAGGGCGACAGGGCCTGGTGAAAAACTGTTTTTT.

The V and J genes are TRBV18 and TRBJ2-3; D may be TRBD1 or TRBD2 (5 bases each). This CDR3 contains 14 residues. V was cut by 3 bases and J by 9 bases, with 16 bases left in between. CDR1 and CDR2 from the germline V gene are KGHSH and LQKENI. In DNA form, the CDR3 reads TGTGCCAGCTCACCGGGACCTGATTACCGAACGCAGTATTTT. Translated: CASSPGPDYRTQYF.

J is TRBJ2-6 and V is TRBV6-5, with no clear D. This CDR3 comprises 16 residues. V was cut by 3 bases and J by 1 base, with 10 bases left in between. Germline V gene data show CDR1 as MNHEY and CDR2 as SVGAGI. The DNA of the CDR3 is TGTGCCAGCAGTTATACCGCTGTTTCTGGGGCCAACGTCCTGACTTTC. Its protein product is CASSYTAVSGANVLTF.

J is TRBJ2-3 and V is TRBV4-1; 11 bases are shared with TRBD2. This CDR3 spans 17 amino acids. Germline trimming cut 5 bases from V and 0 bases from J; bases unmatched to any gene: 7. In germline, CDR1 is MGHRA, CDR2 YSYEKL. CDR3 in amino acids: CASSSPRTSGSTDTQYF. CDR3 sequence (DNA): TGCGCCAGCAGCTCTCCTAGGACTAGCGGGAGCACAGATACGCAGTATTTT.

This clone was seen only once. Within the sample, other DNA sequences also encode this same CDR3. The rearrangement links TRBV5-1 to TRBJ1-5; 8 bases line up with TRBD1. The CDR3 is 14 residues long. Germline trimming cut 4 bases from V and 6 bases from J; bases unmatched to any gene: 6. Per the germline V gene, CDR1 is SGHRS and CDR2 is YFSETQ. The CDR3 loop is CASSPDRGGQPQHF. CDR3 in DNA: TGCGCCAGCAGCCCAGACAGGGGCGGTCAGCCCCAGCATTTT.

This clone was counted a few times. CDR3 nucleotide sequence: TGTGCCTGGAGTGACAGCCTCAATCAGCCCCAGCATTTT. Its translation: CAWSDSLNQPQHF. The chain couples TRBV30 to TRBJ1-5; the D is unclear. The germline CDR1 and CDR2 sequences are GTSNPN and SVGIG (reference sequence). This CDR3 comprises 13 residues. The germline V and J ends were trimmed by 1 base and 3 bases, with 7 bases remaining between them. Together with reference TRBV30 and TRBJ1-5, the CDR3 gives the full variable domain: SQTIHQWPATLVQPVGSPLSLECTVEGTSNPNLYWYRQAAGRGLQLLFYSVGIGQISSEVPQNLSASRPQDRQFILSSKKLLLSDSGFYLCAWSDSLNQPQHFGDGTRLSIL.

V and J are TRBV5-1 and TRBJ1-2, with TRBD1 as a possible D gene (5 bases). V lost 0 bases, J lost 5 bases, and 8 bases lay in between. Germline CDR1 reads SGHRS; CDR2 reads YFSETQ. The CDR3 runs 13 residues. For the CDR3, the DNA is TGCGCCAGCAGCTTGGAGGCAGGGTATGGCTACACCTTC. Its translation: CASSLEAGYGYTF.

The chain's CDR3 is CASSFIGSYEQYF. DNA of the CDR3: TGTGCCAGCAGTTTCATCGGCTCCTACGAGCAGTACTTC. The genes are TRBV27 and TRBJ2-7; D is unresolved. Between the trimmed V and J ends, which lost 3 bases and 0 bases, there was a span of 6 bases. The CDR3 extends over 13 amino acids. Per germline, CDR1 MNHEY and CDR2 SMNVEV (reference sequence).

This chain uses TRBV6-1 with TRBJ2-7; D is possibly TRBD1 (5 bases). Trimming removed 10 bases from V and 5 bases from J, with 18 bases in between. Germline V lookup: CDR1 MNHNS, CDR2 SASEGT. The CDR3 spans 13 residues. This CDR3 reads CATSYPRVDEQYF. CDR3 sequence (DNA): TGTGCCACCTCCTACCCCAGGGTCGACGAGCAGTACTTC.